The 17 T cell receptor beta chains below come from one sample, sequenced in a study of cytomegalovirus exposure and HLA in healthy donors. 13 Jbeta primers and 60 Vbeta primers were used for the PCR. Clones were read by immunoSEQ multiplex PCR, and TCRdb kept only the in-frame ones, dropping some. The sample contains about 63,000 clones, about three quarters of which appear only once. The sample consisted of PBMCs. These receptors came from a man between 50 and 59 years old in good health and CMV-seropositive.

J is TRBJ2-2 and V is TRBV29-1; unclear D gene. Germline V gene sequence: CDR1 SQVTM, CDR2 ANQGSEA. V lost 6 bases to trimming and J lost 5 bases, with 10 bases between them. CDR3 size: 12 residues. The CDR3 loop is CSVEPTTGELFF. The CDR3 DNA reads TGCAGCGTGGAACCGACAACCGGGGAGCTGTTTTTT.

In its sample, this clone is medium-sized (0.01 to 0.1%). V usage is TRBV10-3 and J usage is TRBJ2-1; 9 positions agree with TRBD2. Losses at the gene ends were 2 bases for V and 0 bases for J; bases not matched to a gene: 14. Germline CDR1 reads ENHRY; CDR2 reads SYGVKD. This CDR3 spans 20 amino acids. CDR3 coding DNA: TGTGCCATCAGTGAGCCTATCGTTAGCGGGGGCCGGGGCTCCTACAATGAGCAGTTCTTC. Translating it yields CAISEPIVSGGRGSYNEQFF.

This clone was recorded once. The chain links TRBV30 to TRBJ2-7; 10 bases line up with TRBD1. This CDR3 comprises 13 residues. Per germline, CDR1 GTSNPN and CDR2 SVGIG (reference sequence). V dropped 5 bases and J dropped 6; count of bases not matched to a gene: 7. CDR3 nucleotides: TGTGCCTGGGGAAGACAGGGGGCGAGCGAGCAGTACTTC. Protein product: CAWGRQGASEQYF.

This chain connects TRBV30 to TRBJ1-2, with 8 bases that match TRBD1. The V and J ends lost 5 bases and 7 bases, in that order; junction bases with no gene match: 21. CDR3 length: 17 residues. Germline V gene sequence: CDR1 GTSNPN, CDR2 SVGIG (reference sequence). The CDR3 loop is CAWGTTDLGRGRGGYTF. CDR3 bases: TGTGCCTGGGGGACTACCGACTTGGGCAGGGGGCGCGGTGGCTACACCTTC.

This sequence joins TRBV12-1 and TRBJ2-3; the table names TRBD1, a call not compared with the DNA. TRBV12-1 has pseudogene status. The CDR3 has 15 residues. CDR3 in DNA: TGTGCCAGCAGCTTTGACAGGGGGCGGCCAGATACGCAGTATTTT. It codes for CASSFDRGRPDTQYF.

This rearrangement joins TRBV15 to TRBJ1-2; 7 nucleotides line up with TRBD1. Germline V gene data show CDR1 as LNHNV and CDR2 as YYDKDF (reference sequence). Losses at the gene ends were 1 base for V and 8 bases for J; bases not matched to a gene: 10. The CDR3 is 15 amino acids. Written as DNA, the CDR3 is TGTGCCACCAGCAGAGGACAGGGCGTGTTCGGCGGCTACACCTTC. Translated, it gives CATSRGQGVFGGYTF.

This clone was seen only once. The chain carries TRBV10-1 and TRBJ2-2; TRBD2 aligns across 14 bases. The CDR3 consists of 18 residues. Germline assignment: CDR1 WNHNN and CDR2 SYGVQD (reference sequence). Trimming removed 8 bases from V and 3 bases from J; junction bases left unmatched: 11. The CDR3 reads CASPSPTSGGAHTGELFF. In DNA, the CDR3 is TGCGCCAGCCCTTCCCCGACTAGCGGGGGGGCTCACACCGGGGAGCTGTTTTTT.

The chain joins TRBV6-4 to TRBJ2-3, with 13 bases lining up with TRBD2. Per the germline V gene, CDR1 is MRHNA and CDR2 is SNTAGT. This CDR3 spans 15 amino acids. V trimming: 6 bases; J trimming: 4 bases; junction bases outside the gene matches: 4. The CDR3 sequence: CASSPTSGGADTQYF. The CDR3 DNA reads as TGTGCCAGCAGCCCCACTAGCGGGGGGGCAGATACGCAGTATTTT.

The CDR3 DNA reads TGTGCCAGCAGCTCCCTCCCGTGGGACAGGTCAGCCTACGAGCAGTACTTC. Protein product: CASSSLPWDRSAYEQYF. The genes are TRBV5-4 and TRBJ2-7, with 8 bases identical to TRBD1. The CDR3 covers 17 residues. V was pared by 3 bases and J by 2 bases, with 13 bases of the junction left unmatched. From germline, CDR1 is SGHNT and CDR2 YYREEE (reference sequence). The whole variable domain, filled in from reference TRBV5-4 and TRBJ2-7, reads ETGVTQSPTHLIKTRGQQVTLRCSSQSGHNTVSWYQQALGQGPQFIFQYYREEENGRGNFPPRFSGLQFPNYSSELNVNALELDDSALYLCASSSLPWDRSAYEQYFGPGTRLTVT.

The CDR3: CASSALPVEANYGYTF. The CDR3, as DNA: TGTGCCAGCAGCGCCCTCCCGGTCGAAGCTAACTATGGCTACACCTTC. The gene calls are TRBV9 and TRBJ1-2; D uncertain. Germline V gene sequence: CDR1 SGDLS, CDR2 YYNGEE. V was clipped by 3 bases and J by 0 bases, with 15 bases between them. The CDR3 spans 16 residues.

V gene TRBV6-5 combines with J gene TRBJ2-3; TRBD1 is a possible D gene (5 bases). The V gene lost 4 bases and the J gene lost 0 bases, with 14 bases spanning the gap. The germline CDR1 and CDR2 sequences are MNHEY and SVGAGI. CDR3 length equals 16 residues. CDR3 amino acids: CASSWVGRFSTDTQYF. The CDR3 nucleotides are TGTGCCAGCAGTTGGGTGGGGCGGTTTAGCACAGATACGCAGTATTTT.

The chain combines TRBV7-2 with TRBJ1-1; TRBD1 matches at 7 bases. Germline V CDR1 and CDR2: SGHTA, FQGNSA. The CDR3 runs to 12 residues. J lost 12 bases, V lost 4 bases, and 8 bases had no gene match. DNA of the CDR3: TGTGCCAGCAGCTGGGGACAGCAAAGAACTTTCTTT. It encodes CASSWGQQRTFF.

About this clone itself: Other nucleotide sequences in the sample specify the same CDR3. The chain is built from TRBV5-1 and TRBJ2-5; D is perhaps TRBD2 (5 bases). Deletions cut 0 bases from V and 5 bases from J, with 14 bases between. The CDR3 totals 15 residues. The germline gives CDR1 SGHRS, CDR2 YFSETQ. The CDR3 loop is CASSLGGSPGETQYF. In nucleotides, the CDR3 is TGCGCCAGCAGCTTGGGAGGGAGCCCGGGGGAGACCCAGTACTTC.

The J gene is TRBJ1-1, the V gene TRBV5-1, with D perhaps TRBD1 (6 bases). In germline, CDR1 is SGHRS, CDR2 YFSETQ. The length of the CDR3 is 14 residues. Trimming took 5 bases from V and 0 from J, leaving 11 bases between them. CDR3 coding DNA: TGCGCCAGCAGGGCCGGGACACTGAACACTGAAGCTTTCTTT. Protein product: CASRAGTLNTEAFF.

J is TRBJ2-3 and V is TRBV2; possible D gene TRBD2, 6 bases. V was shortened by 8 bases and J by 0 bases, with 9 bases between the two germline ends. The CDR3 has 13 residues. Looked up from germline, CDR1 is SNHLY and CDR2 is FYNNEI. The CDR3 DNA reads as TGTGCCAGCGGAGGGCAGAGCACAGATACGCAGTATTTT. Protein sequence: CASGGQSTDTQYF.

The V gene is TRBV18, the J gene TRBJ2-1; 8 nucleotides line up with TRBD2. The CDR3 has 21 residues. CDR1 and CDR2 from the germline V gene are KGHSH and LQKENI. V shed 2 bases and J 0 bases; nucleotides not matched to a gene: 18. This CDR3 is CASSPSGGSDRPRVSYNEQFF. Here the CDR3 DNA reads TGTGCCAGCTCACCATCGGGAGGGAGCGACAGGCCTCGAGTCTCCTACAATGAGCAGTTCTTC.

The V call is TRBV28, the J call TRBJ1-2; 7 bases agree with TRBD1. The J segment lost 4 bases and the V segment lost 4 bases, leaving 6 bases of the junction unmatched. The CDR3 consists of 14 residues. CDR1 is MDHEN, CDR2 SYDVKM, per germline. DNA of the CDR3: TGTGCCAGCAGTTCGACAGGGTTCCCCTATGGCTACACCTTC. The encoded protein is CASSSTGFPYGYTF.